Each of the 16 T cell receptor beta chains below was sequenced from the same sample in a study of blood T cell repertoires in COVID-19. Profiled with immunoSEQ multiplex PCR; TCRdb holds only in-frame clones, not every one. The sample holds a few hundred thousand clones, roughly nine tenths seen once. Material: PBMCs or T cells enriched from blood (not recorded which). These receptors were taken from a man younger than 35 who had recovered from COVID-19.

V gene TRBV5-1 combines with J gene TRBJ2-3; 7 bases line up with TRBD2. This CDR3 spans 16 amino acids. The V gene end was trimmed by 3 bases and the J gene end by 5 bases; junction bases not matched to a gene: 12. Germline V CDR1 and CDR2: SGHRS, YFSETQ. In DNA form, the CDR3 reads TGCGCCAGCAGCTCGGGACTACTCCTTGGGGGAGATACGCAGTATTTT. Translating gives CASSSGLLLGGDTQYF.

V and J are TRBV27 and TRBJ1-5, with a tentative D call TRBD1 (6 bases). Trimming stripped 5 bases from V and 3 bases from J, with 23 bases between. Germline V gene sequence: CDR1 MNHEY, CDR2 SMNVEV (reference sequence). The CDR3 is made up of 18 amino acids. The CDR3 here is CASSPGRDTSYFNQPQHF. Written as DNA, the CDR3 is TGTGCCAGCAGTCCAGGCCGGGACACCTCCTATTTCAATCAGCCCCAGCATTTT.

The chain recombines TRBV11-3 with TRBJ1-1, with D maybe TRBD1 (5 bases). In germline, CDR1 is SGHNT, CDR2 YENEEA. V lost 3 bases and J lost 0, with 11 bases in between. The CDR3 totals 15 residues. The CDR3 DNA follows: TGTGCCAGCAGCTTGGACACAAGCATGAACACTGAAGCTTTCTTT. Translating gives CASSLDTSMNTEAFF.

The chain employs TRBV15 and TRBJ2-1; TRBD2 agrees at 7 bases. The CDR3 has 15 residues. Per the germline V gene, CDR1 is LNHNV and CDR2 is YYDKDF (reference sequence). The junction had 7 bases not matched to a gene; V was cut back by 5 bases and J by 3 bases. Written as DNA, the CDR3 is TGTGCCACCAGCGCGCGGGGGAGTAACTACAATGAGCAGTTCTTC. Encoded protein: CATSARGSNYNEQFF.

The chain is built from TRBV2 and TRBJ2-3; tentatively, D is TRBD2 (5 bases). The germline V gene encodes CDR1 SNHLY and CDR2 FYNNEI. This CDR3 spans 15 amino acids. Trimming removed 2 bases from V and 2 bases from J, with 11 bases in between. Written as DNA, the CDR3 is TGTGCCAGCAGTGAATTCGGGGTTCCCACAGATACGCAGTATTTT. The encoded protein is CASSEFGVPTDTQYF.

The chain carries TRBV28 and TRBJ1-1, with 9 bases that match TRBD1. The CDR3 is 16 residues long. The V and J ends lost 6 bases and 4 bases, in that order; junction bases with no gene match: 12. The germline gives CDR1 MDHEN, CDR2 SYDVKM. The CDR3 DNA is TGTGCCAGCAGCCCGGGCGCATCGGACAGGGGCACTGAAGCTTTCTTT. Translating it yields CASSPGASDRGTEAFF.

This clone was seen only a few times. The V and J genes are TRBV29-1 and TRBJ2-2; perhaps TRBD1 as D (5 bases). Trimming cost V 4 bases and J 4 bases, with 7 bases left between them. Germline V gene lookup returns CDR1 SQVTM and CDR2 ANQGSEA. The CDR3 spans 12 residues. The CDR3 loop is CSVGQSTGELFF. The CDR3 bases are TGCAGCGTTGGACAGTCCACCGGGGAGCTGTTTTTT.

The rearrangement uses TRBV24-1 and TRBJ2-2; 8 nucleotides agree with TRBD2. The CDR3 extends over 17 amino acids. Germline V lookup: CDR1 KGHDR, CDR2 SFDVKD. Trimming cost V 5 bases and J 2 bases; bases outside gene matches: 9. The CDR3: CATSGTRGGTNTGELFF. CDR3 coding DNA: TGTGCCACCAGTGGTACACGCGGGGGGACCAACACCGGGGAGCTGTTTTTT.

This clone was recorded many times. The rearrangement uses TRBV7-8 and TRBJ2-3; 8 bases line up with TRBD1. The J segment lost 1 base and the V segment lost 4 bases, leaving 10 bases of the junction unmatched. The CDR3 loop spans 17 amino acids. Looked up from germline, CDR1 is SGHVS and CDR2 is FQNEAQ. This CDR3 reads CASSYGQGSSGTDTQYF. The CDR3 DNA sequence: TGTGCCAGCAGCTACGGACAGGGTTCGTCGGGCACAGATACGCAGTATTTT.

The chain combines TRBV19 with TRBJ1-5, with 9 bases matching TRBD1. V trimming: 5 bases; J trimming: 11 bases; junction bases outside the gene matches: 10. In germline, CDR1 is LNHDA, CDR2 SQIVND (reference sequence). CDR3 length equals 14 residues. The CDR3 loop reads CASSSGQGREAQHF. The CDR3 bases are TGTGCCAGTAGTTCGGGACAGGGTCGAGAAGCCCAGCATTTT.

J is TRBJ2-1 and V is TRBV20-1; D unclear. Trimming removed 3 bases at V and 5 bases at J, with 14 bases between. This CDR3 is built from 14 residues. CDR1 DFQATT and CDR2 SNEGSKA come from the germline V gene (reference sequence). The CDR3, as DNA: TGCAGTGCTAGTGCGAGCCTAAAGAACAATGAGCAGTTCTTC. It encodes CSASASLKNNEQFF.

This chain uses TRBV27 with TRBJ2-7; 10 bases are a match to TRBD2. Germline CDR1 reads MNHEY; CDR2 reads SMNVEV (reference sequence). V shed 5 bases and J 7 bases; nucleotides not matched to a gene: 11. The CDR3 loop spans 15 amino acids. Here the CDR3 reads CASSHGLAARSEQYF. CDR3 bases: TGTGCCAGCAGTCACGGACTAGCGGCCCGATCGGAGCAGTACTTC.

V is TRBV9 and J is TRBJ2-1; the match to TRBD1 covers 12 bases. Germline-derived CDR1 and CDR2 are SGDLS and YYNGEE. V shed 0 bases and J 1 base; nucleotides not matched to a gene: 11. This CDR3 contains 20 residues. DNA for the CDR3: TGTGCCAGCAGCGTAGATCCGGGACAGGGGGCGCCTAGGTCCTACAATGAGCAGTTCTTC. Its protein product is CASSVDPGQGAPRSYNEQFF.

The J gene is TRBJ2-7, the V gene TRBV7-2, with 11 bases identical to TRBD2. Germline assignment: CDR1 SGHTA and CDR2 FQGNSA. V lost 5 bases and J lost 10; bases outside the gene matches: 7. The CDR3 extends over 13 amino acids. This CDR3 reads CASSTGTSGEQYF. The CDR3 DNA reads TGTGCCAGCAGCACCGGGACTAGCGGAGAACAGTACTTC.

J is TRBJ2-2 and V is TRBV3-1 (or the pseudogene TRBV3-2); no clear D. CDR3 length: 12 amino acids. Germline assignment: CDR1 LGHDT and CDR2 YNNKEL (reference sequence). V gave up 2 bases and J gave up 7 bases, with 5 bases separating them. This CDR3 reads CASSQFSGELFF. CDR3 sequence (DNA): TGTGCCAGCAGCCAATTCAGCGGGGAGCTGTTTTTT.

The CDR3 nucleotides are TGTGCCAGCAGGCCCCCCGCGGGAGGGGGCACCGGGGAGCTGTTTTTT. This encodes CASRPPAGGGTGELFF. The chain uses TRBV7-2 and TRBJ2-2; 9 nucleotides line up with TRBD2. The CDR3 spans 16 residues. Germline V gives CDR1 SGHTA, CDR2 FQGNSA. The ends lost 6 bases at V and 4 bases at J; junction bases unmatched: 9.